The source of this T cell receptor beta chain is a study of blood T cell repertoires in COVID-19. Clones were read by immunoSEQ multiplex PCR, and TCRdb kept only the in-frame ones, dropping some. The sample gives over 90,000 clones, around nine tenths of which show up once; approximately 1.8% is in the top ten. The CDR3 covers 18 residues. Germline CDR1 and CDR2: SGHRS and YFSETQ. The junction had 10 bases not matched to a gene; V was cut back by 4 bases and J by 2 bases. The sequencing sample was made of peripheral blood. This rearrangement joins TRBV5-1 to TRBJ2-6; 9 positions agree with TRBD2. This sequence originates from a man at least 80 years old with acute or convalescent COVID-19. The CDR3 protein is CASSPGRREGPGANVLTF. As DNA, the CDR3 is TGCGCCAGCAGCCCCGGGAGGCGGGAGGGCCCTGGGGCCAACGTCCTGACTTTC.